This T cell receptor (beta chain) was identified during a study of CD8 T cells in ankylosing spondylitis. This clonotype was seen more than once but under ten times. TCRdb re-analysed the 5' RACE reads in MiXCR, keeping a single row per CDR3 protein. The profile shows about 340,000 distinct CDR3 sequences, 20% to 25% of them singletons. The CDR3 sequence is 15 residues long. V was clipped by 3 bases and J by 3 bases, with 12 bases between them. This chain connects TRBV12-3 or TRBV12-4 to TRBJ2-1; tentative D call: TRBD2 (6 bases). Sequenced input: blood, either unsorted or a sorted T cell fraction (not recorded which). This TCR was recovered from a male donor with ankylosing spondylitis or in good health (not recorded which). The CDR3 spells CASSFRGVDYNEQFF. The CDR3 region has the DNA TGTGCCAGCAGTTTTCGCGGGGTAGACTACAATGAGCAGTTCTTC.